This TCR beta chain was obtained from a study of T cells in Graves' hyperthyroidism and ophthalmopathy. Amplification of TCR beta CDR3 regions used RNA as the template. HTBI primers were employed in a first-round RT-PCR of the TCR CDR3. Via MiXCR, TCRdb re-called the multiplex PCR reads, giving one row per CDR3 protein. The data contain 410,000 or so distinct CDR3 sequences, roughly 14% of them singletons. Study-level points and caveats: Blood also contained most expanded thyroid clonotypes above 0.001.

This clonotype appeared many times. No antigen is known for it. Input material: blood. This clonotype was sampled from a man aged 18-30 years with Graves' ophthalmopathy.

The chain's CDR3 is CASSTPPGLDSYEQYF. The CDR3 DNA sequence: TGTGCCAGTAGTACCCCCCCGGGACTAGACTCCTACGAGCAGTACTTC. The V and J genes are TRBV19 and TRBJ2-7; TRBD2 matches 8 bases. The germline gives CDR1 LNHDA, CDR2 SQIVND (reference sequence). The V segment lost 4 bases and the J segment 0 bases; nucleotides outside the gene matches: 8. CDR3 size: 16 residues.